The entry that follows covers one T cell receptor beta chain sequence. What it binds is not known. This sample was included in a study of identical twins. Findings and limits, study-wide: The study based its conclusions on cross-sectional statistical analysis and did not follow the same donors.

Only healthy Caucasians were enrolled as donors. Addition of a universal primer site occurred through template switching, and cDNA carried unique molecular identifiers. TCRdb ran MiXCR on the 5' RACE reads and lists one entry per CDR3 protein. The sample consists of about 700,000 distinct CDR3 sequences, approximately 6% of them appearing once. The ends were cut back, 2 bases at V and 3 bases at J, with 8 bases in the middle. The CDR3 has 13 residues. Germline CDR1 reads MGHRA; CDR2 reads YSYEKL. Sequencing was carried out using naive T cells sorted from blood. The TCR comes from a man aged 18 to 29 in good health. The chain is built from TRBV4-1 and TRBJ2-7; D gene ambiguous. The CDR3 here is CASSQNRNYEQYF. Here the CDR3 DNA reads TGCGCCAGCAGCCAAAATCGGAACTACGAGCAGTACTTC.